Below are 10 T cell receptor beta chains sequenced from a single sample in a study of blood T cell repertoires in COVID-19. Clones were read by immunoSEQ multiplex PCR, and TCRdb kept only the in-frame ones, dropping some. The profile shows 97,000 or so clones, 90% of them singletons. The material sequenced was peripheral blood. Receptors were obtained from a man between 45 and 60 years old with acute or convalescent COVID-19.

The V call is TRBV19, the J call TRBJ2-2; tentatively, D is TRBD2 (6 bases). In germline, CDR1 is LNHDA, CDR2 SQIVND (reference sequence). The CDR3 is 16 amino acids. V was trimmed by 0 bases and J by 9 bases, leaving 17 bases between them. In DNA, the CDR3 is TGTGCCAGTAGTATAGACGGCCAAGCGGGCTCTCGGGAGCTGTTTTTT. Amino acid sequence: CASSIDGQAGSRELFF.

The V call is TRBV29-1, the J call TRBJ1-1; maybe TRBD1 (5 bases). Trimming took 4 bases from V and 11 from J, leaving 20 bases between them. The CDR3 runs to 13 residues. Per germline, CDR1 SQVTM and CDR2 ANQGSEA. The DNA of the CDR3 is TGCAGCGTTGGGGTTCAGGGCAGCTTGGGGGCTTTCTTT. This encodes CSVGVQGSLGAFF. Full variable domain (rest looked up from reference TRBV29-1 and TRBJ1-1): SAVISQKPSRDICQRGTSLTIQCQVDSQVTMMFWYRQQPGQSLTLIATANQGSEATYESGFVIDKFPISRPNLTFSTLTVSNMSPEDSSIYLCSVGVQGSLGAFFGQGTRLTVV.

V usage is TRBV29-1 and J usage is TRBJ2-7, with D maybe TRBD2 (6 bases). The CDR3 contains 13 residues. Trimming stripped 3 bases from V and 1 base from J, with 10 bases between. Germline V gene sequence: CDR1 SQVTM, CDR2 ANQGSEA. The CDR3 here is CSVDRGTSYEQYF. The CDR3 region has the DNA TGCAGCGTTGACCGAGGGACTTCCTACGAGCAGTACTTC.

The chain recombines TRBV5-4 with TRBJ2-5; 7 nucleotides agree with TRBD2. Germline V gene sequence: CDR1 SGHNT, CDR2 YYREEE (reference sequence). The CDR3 length is 14 residues. V lost 1 base, J lost 5 bases, and 5 bases stayed unmatched. The CDR3 spells CASSLTSAGETQYF. As DNA, the CDR3 is TGTGCCAGCAGCTTGACTAGCGCAGGGGAGACCCAGTACTTC.

This clone was detected once. CDR3 DNA: TGTGCCAGCAGCTTGGTGAGACGGAGCGGGAGGATTTACTTC. Amino acid sequence: CASSLVRRSGRIYF. This sequence joins TRBV5-8 and TRBJ2-7, with 9 bases identical to TRBD2. The CDR3 has 14 amino acids. V lost 0 bases to trimming and J lost 13 bases; unmatched junction nucleotides: 11. Looked up from germline, CDR1 is SGHTS and CDR2 is YDEGEE.

The chain combines TRBV2 with TRBJ2-1; TRBD2 aligns across 13 bases. The CDR3 totals 18 residues. Trimming removed 6 bases from V and 0 bases from J; junction bases left unmatched: 8. In germline, CDR1 is SNHLY, CDR2 FYNNEI. The CDR3 DNA is TGTGCCAGCAGGACTAGCGGGAGGCCTACGAGCTCCTACAATGAGCAGTTCTTC. It specifies CASRTSGRPTSSYNEQFF.

This chain connects TRBV11-3 to TRBJ2-1; possibly TRBD2 for D (5 bases). The CDR3 is 14 amino acids. Germline loops: CDR1 SGHNT, CDR2 YENEEA. Deletions cut 5 bases from V and 1 base from J, with 9 bases between. The CDR3, as DNA: TGTGCCAGCAGCCGGGGTGGATCCTACAATGAGCAGTTCTTC. Encoded protein: CASSRGGSYNEQFF.

This sequence joins TRBV5-4 and TRBJ1-1, with 8 bases that match TRBD1. V shed 0 bases and J 3 bases; nucleotides not matched to a gene: 4. The length of the CDR3 is 15 residues. Germline V lookup: CDR1 SGHNT, CDR2 YYREEE (reference sequence). The CDR3 reads CASSLAGGGDTEAFF. In DNA, the CDR3 is TGTGCCAGCAGCTTGGCAGGGGGCGGTGACACTGAAGCTTTCTTT.

CDR3 bases: TGTGCCAGCAGTGGACAGGGGGCACGTGAAAAACTGTTTTTT. Protein product: CASSGQGAREKLFF. The V call is TRBV2, the J call TRBJ1-4; 10 bases fit TRBD1. The CDR3 spans 14 residues. Germline assignment: CDR1 SNHLY and CDR2 FYNNEI. V lost 4 bases, J lost 7 bases, and 3 bases stayed unmatched.

This rearrangement joins TRBV6-5 to TRBJ1-6; tentative D call: TRBD1 (6 bases). Germline V gives CDR1 MNHEY, CDR2 SVGAGI. This CDR3 contains 13 residues. The DNA for the CDR3 is TGTGCGTCGGGGATCAGGGGAAATTCACCCCTCCACTTT. Protein product: CASGIRGNSPLHF.